These 23 T cell receptor beta chains share one sample of origin, sequenced in a study of CD8 T cells in Susac syndrome. RNA totalling roughly 0.45 to 1 ug underwent reverse transcription with random hexamers. TCRdb used MiXCR to reprocess the immunoSEQ multiplex PCR reads, holding one entry per CDR3 protein. The repertoire consists of 250,000 to 300,000 distinct CDR3 sequences, with more than 75% occurring once and the leading ten covering about 0.11%. Sequenced input: CD8+ T cells from PBMCs. Receptors were obtained from a human donor with multiple sclerosis.

The rearrangement links TRBV5-4 to TRBJ2-7, with D possibly called TRBD1 or TRBD2 (5 bases each). Looked up from germline, CDR1 is SGHNT and CDR2 is YYREEE (reference sequence). There are 14 residues in the CDR3. V was cut by 7 bases and J by 6 bases, with 20 bases left in between. Here the CDR3 reads CASWRAGLTGEQYF. CDR3 in DNA: TGTGCCAGCTGGCGGGCAGGGCTCACGGGCGAGCAGTACTTC.

This rearrangement joins TRBV5-4 to TRBJ2-6; 8 bases are a match to TRBD1. The junction had 7 bases not matched to a gene; V was cut back by 3 bases and J by 2 bases. Germline V gene sequence: CDR1 SGHNT, CDR2 YYREEE (reference sequence). The CDR3 contains 17 residues. This CDR3 reads CASSSRGLSPGANVLTF. CDR3 bases: TGTGCCAGCAGCTCCAGGGGGCTTAGTCCTGGGGCCAACGTCCTGACTTTC.

The chain uses TRBV7-3 and TRBJ2-5, with D tentatively TRBD1 (6 bases). This CDR3 contains 13 residues. Trimming took 5 bases from V and 4 from J, leaving 11 bases between them. Per germline, CDR1 SGHTA and CDR2 FQGTGA. The CDR3 region is CASSETRGETQYF. CDR3 in DNA: TGTGCCAGCAGCGAGACCAGGGGAGAGACCCAGTACTTC. The full variable domain, its missing parts supplied by reference TRBV7-3 and TRBJ2-5, is GAGVSQTPSNKVTEKGKYVELRCDPISGHTALYWYRQSLGQGPEFLIYFQGTGAADDSGLPNDRFFAVRPEGSVSTLKIQRTERGDSAVYLCASSETRGETQYFGPGTRLLVL.

The chain recombines TRBV27 with TRBJ2-7; 11 nucleotides line up with TRBD1. The length of the CDR3 is 16 residues. V trimming: 5 bases; J trimming: 5 bases; junction bases outside the gene matches: 11. Germline CDR1 and CDR2: MNHEY and SMNVEV (reference sequence). For the CDR3, the DNA is TGTGCCAGCAGTCCGATACAGGGACAGGGGGAAAACGAGCAGTACTTC. Protein product: CASSPIQGQGENEQYF.

There are a few counts of this clonotype. This sequence joins TRBV5-6 and TRBJ1-1; D unclear. V was trimmed by 4 bases and J by 1 base, leaving 14 bases between them. The CDR3 covers 15 residues. CDR1 is SGHDT and CDR2 is YYEEEE in the germline V gene. In DNA form, the CDR3 reads TGTGCCAGCAGCCGGGTGATCGGGGAGAACACTGAAGCTTTCTTT. Residues: CASSRVIGENTEAFF.

This chain connects TRBV19 to TRBJ2-3; possibly TRBD1 or TRBD2 for D (5 bases each). Germline V gene data show CDR1 as LNHDA and CDR2 as SQIVND (reference sequence). The CDR3 has 14 amino acids. Trimming took off 8 bases at V and 3 bases at J, with 15 bases between the two ends. The CDR3 nucleotides read TGTGCCAGTGCTCCGGGACGGATAACAGATACGCAGTATTTT. Its protein product is CASAPGRITDTQYF.

The chain couples TRBV7-9 to TRBJ1-2, with 7 nucleotides matching TRBD1. Trimming removed 5 bases from V and 6 bases from J; junction bases left unmatched: 6. CDR3 length: 13 amino acids. Germline CDR1 is SEHNR and CDR2 is FQNEAQ (reference sequence). The DNA for the CDR3 is TGTGCCAGCAGCACTAGAGGGGGCAATGGCTACACCTTC. This translates into CASSTRGGNGYTF. Looking up the rest from reference TRBV7-9 and TRBJ1-2 gives the full variable domain: DTGVSQNPRHKITKRGQNVTFRCDPISEHNRLYWYRQTLGQGPEFLTYFQNEAQLEKSRLLSDRFSAERPKGSFSTLEIQRTEQGDSAMYLCASSTRGGNGYTFGSGTRLTVV.

Remarks on this clonotype: At one of its ends the junction is not consistent with the germline gene, which may arise from a read error. The rearrangement uses TRBV12-3 or TRBV12-4 and TRBJ2-4, with 12 bases matching TRBD2. CDR3 length: 14 amino acids. The CDR3 sequence: CASSLAGGPPIQYF. DNA for the CDR3: TGTGCCAGCAGTCTAGCGGGAGGGCCCCCCATTCAGTACTTC.

This clonotype was seen only once. The rearrangement links TRBV10-3 to TRBJ1-2; D not certain. Germline CDR1 is ENHRY and CDR2 is SYGVKD. Trimming shortened V by 0 bases and J by 0 bases, and 14 bases separated the two germline ends. The CDR3 contains 17 residues. The CDR3 DNA is TGTGCCATCAGTGAGTCGAAGGCGGGTTTTACTAACTATGGCTACACCTTC. Amino acids: CAISESKAGFTNYGYTF.

The gene calls are TRBV2 and TRBJ1-1; weak D call: TRBD1 (5 bases). V was cut by 6 bases and J by 7 bases, with 18 bases left in between. The CDR3 spans 14 residues. CDR1 and CDR2 (germline): SNHLY, FYNNEI. The CDR3 sequence: CASRAGRTPGEAFF. CDR3 DNA: TGTGCCAGCAGGGCGGGACGGACACCCGGTGAAGCTTTCTTT. Based on the CDR3 plus reference TRBV2 and TRBJ1-1, the full variable domain is EPEVTQTPSHQVTQMGQEVILRCVPISNHLYFYWYRQILGQKVEFLVSFYNNEISEKSEIFDDQFSVERPDGSNFTLKIRSTKLEDSAMYFCASRAGRTPGEAFFGQGTRLTVV.

The chain joins TRBV7-9 to TRBJ2-2, with TRBD2 identical over 8 bases. V dropped 9 bases and J dropped 1; count of bases not matched to a gene: 4. This CDR3 region has 14 residues. Germline V gene data show CDR1 as SEHNR and CDR2 as FQNEAQ (reference sequence). The CDR3 region has the DNA TGTGCCAGTACCGCGGGAGGGAACACCGGGGAGCTGTTTTTT. It yields the protein CASTAGGNTGELFF.

As for this clonotype: An end of the junction differs from the germline gene, which may be a read error. The V gene is TRBV6-6, the J gene TRBJ2-7, with TRBD1 identical over 8 bases. Germline values: CDR1 MNHNY, CDR2 SVGAGI (reference sequence). There are 14 residues in the CDR3. The CDR3 DNA reads TGTGCCAGCAGTTACTCAGACAGGGGCTACGAGCAGCACTTC. Its protein is CASSYSDRGYEQHF.

J is TRBJ1-1 and V is TRBV6-5; 9 nucleotides align to TRBD1. The germline CDR1 and CDR2 sequences are MNHEY and SVGAGI. This CDR3 is 15 amino acids long. V was clipped by 0 bases and J by 4 bases; unmatched bases: 3. CDR3 protein: CASSYSGQGSTEAFF. Here the CDR3 DNA reads TGTGCCAGCAGTTACTCCGGACAGGGGAGCACTGAAGCTTTCTTT.

This rearrangement joins TRBV5-6 to TRBJ2-3; no reliable D call. The CDR3 is 16 residues long. Between the trimmed V and J ends, which lost 0 bases and 0 bases, there was a span of 11 bases. Germline-derived CDR1 and CDR2 are SGHDT and YYEEEE. This CDR3 reads CASSLEVTPSTDTQYF. CDR3 nucleotide sequence: TGTGCCAGCAGCTTGGAGGTCACGCCTAGCACAGATACGCAGTATTTT. Supplemented by reference TRBV5-6 and TRBJ2-3, the full variable domain reads DAGVTQSPTHLIKTRGQQVTLRCSPKSGHDTVSWYQQALGQGPQFIFQYYEEEERQRGNFPDRFSGHQFPNYSSELNVNALLLGDSALYLCASSLEVTPSTDTQYFGPGTRLTVL.

The rearrangement uses TRBV4-2 and TRBJ2-7; D is tentatively TRBD1 or TRBD2 (5 bases each). The CDR3 runs to 16 residues. Trimming took 2 bases from V and 3 from J, leaving 17 bases between them. From germline, CDR1 is LGHNA and CDR2 YNFKEQ. CDR3 amino acids: CASSQPGTLTLYEQYF. DNA of the CDR3: TGTGCCAGCAGCCAACCAGGGACGTTGACCCTCTACGAGCAGTACTTC.

This sequence joins TRBV27 and TRBJ1-2, with D possibly TRBD1 on 6 matching bases. Trimming removed 3 bases at V and 7 bases at J, with 15 bases between. The CDR3 has 14 amino acids. The V gene's germline CDR1 is MNHEY and CDR2 SMNVEV (reference sequence). The DNA for the CDR3 is TGTGCCAGCAGTTTTACAGGGCCCTATCTTGGCTACACCTTC. Amino acid sequence: CASSFTGPYLGYTF.

The chain is built from TRBV19 and TRBJ2-7, with a tentative D call TRBD1 (5 bases). The germline V gene has CDR1 LNHDA and CDR2 SQIVND (reference sequence). The CDR3 contains 15 residues. Trimming cost V 1 base and J 3 bases, with 13 bases left between them. CDR3 sequence: CASSIGPYDSYEQYF. In nucleotides, the CDR3 is TGTGCCAGTAGTATAGGCCCCTACGACAGCTACGAGCAGTACTTC.

The chain combines TRBV6-5 with TRBJ2-5, with D possibly TRBD2 on 5 matching bases. The CDR3 totals 16 residues. Deletions cut 3 bases from V and 0 bases from J, with 14 bases between. The germline V gene has CDR1 MNHEY and CDR2 SVGAGI. CDR3 region: CASSYAAETYQETQYF. In DNA form, the CDR3 reads TGTGCCAGCAGTTATGCAGCGGAGACGTACCAAGAGACCCAGTACTTC.

The chain has TRBV12-5 and TRBJ2-1, with 7 bases identical to TRBD1. Trimming at V came to 9 bases and at J to 4 bases, leaving 6 bases not matched to a gene. The CDR3 extends over 13 amino acids. From germline, CDR1 is LGHNT and CDR2 FRNRAP. The CDR3 DNA follows: TGTGCTAGCGGGGACAGCCCATACAATGAGCAGTTCTTC. Translation gives CASGDSPYNEQFF.

The rearrangement links TRBV7-9 to TRBJ2-7; 8 bases match TRBD1. The CDR3 runs 11 residues. CDR1 SEHNR and CDR2 FQNEAQ come from the germline V gene (reference sequence). V dropped 7 bases and J dropped 6; count of bases not matched to a gene: 2. The CDR3, as DNA: TGTGCCAGCACAGACAGGGGCGAGCAGTACTTC. It translates to CASTDRGEQYF.

This chain uses TRBV14 with TRBJ2-3; no reliable D call. Germline V gene sequence: CDR1 SGHDN, CDR2 FVKESK. The CDR3 runs to 13 residues. V was cut by 7 bases and J by 4 bases, with 12 bases left in between. The CDR3 DNA follows: TGTGCCAGCACCGTAGAGTGGGCAGATACGCAGTATTTT. Translated, it gives CASTVEWADTQYF.

This chain links TRBV30 with TRBJ2-7; tentative D call: TRBD2 (6 bases). The V end lost 0 bases, the J end lost 1 base, and 16 bases lay between the germline ends. This CDR3 has 16 amino acids. Germline CDR1 GTSNPN, CDR2 SVGIG (reference sequence). CDR3 nucleotide sequence: TGTGCCTGGAGTGTACTTCCCGGAGGGGTTTCCTACGAGCAGTACTTC. Translating it yields CAWSVLPGGVSYEQYF.

This chain joins TRBV20-1 and TRBJ1-2; the D is unclear. Per germline, CDR1 DFQATT and CDR2 SNEGSKA (reference sequence). V was pared by 2 bases and J by 5 bases, with 12 bases between. The CDR3 length is 13 residues. The CDR3 region is CSARTGGPYGYTF. In DNA, the CDR3 is TGCAGTGCTAGAACCGGAGGGCCTTATGGCTACACCTTC.